This is a list of T cell receptor beta chains from one sample in a study of siplizumab effects on memory and regulatory T cells. Clones were sequenced by immunoSEQ multiplex PCR, and TCRdb holds only the in-frame ones, with some missing. Of around 97,000 clones listed, roughly 94% are singletons. The sample was non-Treg CD4+ T cells sorted from blood. Receptors were obtained from a human donor in good health. Each CDR3 is given with its conserved first and last residue. D genes are given only for firm matches. Where a row states a size, it is once, few, many or the class of an expanded clone; other rows omit it.

. | TRBJ1-4 | TRBV19 | . | CASSIRGAEEKLFF | TGTGCCAGTAGTATAAGAGGGGCTGAAGAAAAACTGTTTTTT
. | TRBJ1-4 | TRBV2 | . | CASSAGNTNEKLFF | TGTGCCAGCAGTGCCGGGAATACTAATGAAAAACTGTTTTTT
TRBD2 | TRBJ2-7 | TRBV19 | . | CASSMRFGLAGGRSPQQYF | TGTGCCAGTAGTATGCGTTTCGGACTAGCGGGAGGCCGGAGCCCACAGCAGTACTTC
. | TRBJ2-7 | TRBV5-8 | . | CASSTTPPYEQYF | TGTGCCAGCAGCACCACCCCCCCTTACGAGCAGTACTTC
TRBD2 | TRBJ2-1 | TRBV2 | . | CARSGSSYNEQFF | TGTGCCAGAAGCGGGAGCTCCTACAATGAGCAGTTCTTC
. | TRBJ2-1 | TRBV5-8 | . | CASSFALSYNEQFF | TGTGCCAGCAGCTTCGCGCTGTCCTACAATGAGCAGTTCTTC
. | TRBJ1-1 | TRBV6-5 | . | CASRRDEAFF | TGTGCCAGCAGGCGAGATGAAGCTTTCTTT
. | TRBJ1-2 | TRBV28 | . | CASSLDQVQGYTF | TGTGCCAGCAGTTTAGACCAGGTCCAGGGCTACACCTTC
TRBD1 | TRBJ1-5 | TRBV5-1 | . | CASSSTGDSNQPQHF | TGCGCCAGCAGCTCGACAGGGGACAGCAATCAGCCCCAGCATTTT
. | TRBJ2-6 | TRBV28 | . | CASSLMGAPGANVLTF | TGTGCCAGCAGTTTGATGGGGGCGCCTGGGGCCAACGTCCTGACTTTC
TRBD1 | TRBJ2-7 | TRBV6-5 | . | CASRGTGPTYEQYF | TGTGCCAGCAGGGGGACAGGGCCGACCTACGAGCAGTACTTC
TRBD1 | TRBJ2-1 | TRBV7-2 | once | CASSVTRDSNYNEQFF | TGTGCCAGCAGCGTAACCCGGGACAGTAATTACAATGAGCAGTTCTTC
. | TRBJ1-5 | TRBV6-6 | . | CASSSRADSNQPQHF | TGTGCCAGCAGTTCCCGGGCCGATAGCAATCAGCCCCAGCATTTT
. | TRBJ1-2 | TRBV2 | . | CASIEGFRYGYTF | TGTGCCAGCATTGAGGGTTTTAGATATGGCTACACCTTC
. | TRBJ2-2 | TRBV28 | . | CASASGAKVGELFF | TGTGCCAGTGCTTCGGGGGCGAAGGTCGGGGAGCTGTTTTTT
. | TRBJ1-3 | TRBV5-4 | . | CASSTKEGGKRNTIYF | TGTGCCAGTTCGACTAAGGAGGGAGGGAAAAGAAACACCATATATTTT
. | TRBJ1-4 | TRBV15 | . | CATSSGVLPTNEKLFF | TGTGCCACCAGCAGCGGTGTCTTACCAACTAATGAAAAACTGTTTTTT
TRBD1 | TRBJ2-1 | TRBV9 | . | CASSVFGQGANEQFF | TGTGCCAGCAGCGTATTTGGACAGGGGGCAAATGAGCAGTTCTTC
TRBD1 | TRBJ2-3 | TRBV28 | . | CASRGGVTQYF | TGTGCCAGCAGAGGGGGCGTTACGCAGTATTTT
. | TRBJ1-6 | TRBV30 | . | CAWSVRLGAVNSPLHF | TGTGCCTGGAGTGTACGCCTGGGGGCGGTTAATTCACCCCTCCACTTT
. | TRBJ1-2 | TRBV25-1 | . | CASSDVGVYYGYTF | TGTGCCAGCAGTGATGTGGGAGTATACTATGGCTACACCTTC
. | TRBJ2-7 | TRBV27 | . | CASSYRDTSYEQYF | TGTGCCAGCAGTTACCGGGACACGTCCTACGAGCAGTACTTC
. | TRBJ2-7 | TRBV4-2 | . | CASSQESSRNYYEQYF | TGTGCCAGCAGCCAAGAATCTAGCAGAAACTACTACGAGCAGTACTTC
. | TRBJ2-5 | TRBV5-1 | . | CASSLSSGDQYF | TGCGCCAGCAGCTTGTCGAGTGGGGATCAGTACTTC
. | TRBJ2-2 | TRBV5-1 | once | CASSLVGTKNTGELFF | TGCGCCAGCAGCTTGGTAGGGACAAAAAACACCGGGGAGCTGTTTTTT
. | TRBJ2-5 | TRBV6-5 | once | CASSYRYRNQETQYF | TGTGCCAGCAGTTACCGCTACAGGAACCAAGAGACCCAGTACTTC
. | TRBJ1-5 | TRBV19 | . | CASSIEGQPQHF | TGTGCCAGTAGTATTGAGGGTCAGCCCCAGCATTTT
. | TRBJ2-3 | TRBV15 | . | CATSRDEADTQYF | TGTGCCACCAGCAGAGATGAGGCAGATACGCAGTATTTT
. | TRBJ1-4 | TRBV6-5 | . | CASSFQGSREKLFF | TGTGCCAGCAGTTTTCAGGGGTCGCGGGAAAAACTGTTTTTT
TRBD2 | TRBJ2-2 | TRBV9 | . | CASSVGLAGNTGELFF | TGTGCCAGCAGCGTAGGGCTAGCGGGGAACACCGGGGAGCTGTTTTTT
. | TRBJ1-1 | TRBV6-6 | . | CASTPPRGGNTEAFF | TGTGCCAGCACCCCCCCCCGTGGGGGGAACACTGAAGCTTTCTTT
. | TRBJ2-3 | TRBV9 | . | CASSVDLDTQYF | TGTGCCAGCAGCGTAGACCTGGATACGCAGTATTTT